This is a list of T cell receptor beta chains from one sample in a study of stem cell transplantation in POMP-related autoinflammatory disease. Here immunoSEQ multiplex PCR was the method, and the copy in TCRdb shows in-frame clones only, minus some. The table lists around 32,000 clones, 70% to 90% of them singletons, with roughly 0.7% in the top ten. The specimen comprised CD4+ T cells from PBMCs, sampled before stem cell transplantation. These TCRs come from a human donor with POMP-related autoinflammation and immune dysregulation (PRAID). Each CDR3 is given with its conserved first and last residue. Fields, in order: CDR3 length, J gene, clone size, V gene, D gene, CDR3 DNA, CDR3 protein. D genes are given only for firm matches. Some rows mark clone size as missing; the rest say once, few, many or name a class of expanded clone.

15 TRBJ1-1 NA TRBV5-1 TRBD1 TGCGCCAGCAGCCACGGGACAGGGCAGTTCACTGAAGCTTTCTTT CASSHGTGQFTEAFF
14 TRBJ2-5 NA TRBV5-1 NA TGCGCCAGCAGCTTGCTTTCGATGGGGGAGACCCAGTACTTC CASSLLSMGETQYF
15 TRBJ2-5 NA TRBV13 TRBD2 TGTGCCAGCAGCTCTCGACTAGCGGGGTCAGAGACCCAGTACTTC CASSSRLAGSETQYF
14 TRBJ2-1 NA TRBV9 NA TGTGCCAGCAGCGTAGGGGGAACCTACAATGAGCAGTTCTTC CASSVGGTYNEQFF
14 TRBJ1-6 few TRBV13 TRBD1 TGTGCCAGCAGCTCGGGACAGGGGAATTCACCCCTCCACTTT CASSSGQGNSPLHF
13 TRBJ1-1 NA TRBV29-1 TRBD1 TGCAGCGCCCACAGGGGGATGAGCACTGAAGCTTTCTTT CSAHRGMSTEAFF
11 TRBJ1-1 NA TRBV6-5 NA TGTGCCAGCAGCCTCGGACAAGAAGCTTTCTTT CASSLGQEAFF
13 TRBJ1-5 NA TRBV2 NA TGTGCCAGCAGCTTCGACCATAATCAGCCCCAGCACTTT CASSFDHNQPQHF
17 TRBJ2-5 NA TRBV7-9 NA TGTGCCAGCAGCTTAGCGTTTTGGCGGGATCTCAGGGAGACCCAGTACTTC CASSLAFWRDLRETQYF
15 TRBJ1-2 NA TRBV5-4 TRBD1 TGTGCCAGCAGCCTCTCCGGGACAGGGGGGTATGGCTACACCTTC CASSLSGTGGYGYTF
13 TRBJ1-5 NA TRBV6-4 NA TGTGCCAGCAGTGTCACAGTTGATCAGCCCCAGCATTTT CASSVTVDQPQHF
16 TRBJ2-2 NA TRBV6-5 TRBD2 TGTGCCAGCAGTTACCGCCAGCGGGGCAGCACCGGGGAGCTGTTTTTT CASSYRQRGSTGELFF
14 TRBJ2-7 NA TRBV6-1 NA TGTGCCAGCAGTCCGGCTAGCTCCTCCTACGAGCAGTACTTC CASSPASSSYEQYF
16 TRBJ2-5 NA TRBV9 TRBD2 TGTGCCAGCAGCGTAGGTAGCGGGGGTCACCAAGAGACCCAGTACTTC CASSVGSGGHQETQYF
16 TRBJ1-2 NA TRBV5-1 NA TGCGCCAGCAGCCCCAACCGACCTCAGAGGAACTATGGCTACACCTTC CASSPNRPQRNYGYTF
14 TRBJ1-3 NA TRBV6-4 NA TGTGCCAGCAGCCCTTTGAGCTCTGGAAACACCATATATTTT CASSPLSSGNTIYF
11 TRBJ2-1 NA TRBV6-5 NA TGTGCCAGCAGCAATTACAATGAGCAGTTCTTC CASSNYNEQFF
13 TRBJ2-7 NA TRBV19 TRBD1 TGTGCCAGTAGTTCCGGGACAGGGGGCGAGCAGTACTTC CASSSGTGGEQYF
14 TRBJ1-1 NA TRBV6-5 NA TGTGCCAGCAGTTACCGGGGGTTGAACACTGAAGCTTTCTTT CASSYRGLNTEAFF
17 TRBJ2-5 once TRBV18 TRBD1 TGTGCCAGCTCACCTTTACAGACAGGGGGCCAGGGGGAGACCCAGTACTTC CASSPLQTGGQGETQYF
13 TRBJ2-7 NA TRBV7-3 NA TGTGCCAGCAGCTTAGGCCGAGGCTACGAGCAGTACTTC CASSLGRGYEQYF
15 TRBJ2-2 NA TRBV5-4 NA TGTGCCAGCAGCTTGGGTTCCGGGAACACCGGGGAGCTGTTTTTT CASSLGSGNTGELFF
12 TRBJ2-3 NA TRBV30 NA TGTGCCCGTAGCGTTAGCACAGATACGCAGTATTTT CARSVSTDTQYF
15 TRBJ2-2 NA TRBV9 NA TGTGCCAGCAGAGGCAGGGAGTATGAAACCGGGGAGCTGTTTTTT CASRGREYETGELFF
17 TRBJ2-1 NA TRBV10-3 TRBD2 TGTGCCATCAGTGGCTCCCCCGGGACTAGCAGGGGGGATGAGCAGTTCTTC CAISGSPGTSRGDEQFF
14 TRBJ2-2 NA TRBV7-3 NA TGTGCCAGCAGCTCGAACCCAGGCACCGGGGAGCTGTTTTTT CASSSNPGTGELFF
16 TRBJ1-4 NA TRBV9 NA TGTGCCAGCAGCTCCTACCCTTTAGGACCGGGGGAAAAACTGTTTTTT CASSSYPLGPGEKLFF
13 TRBJ1-6 once TRBV7-3 TRBD1 TGTGCCAGCAGCCAAGACAGGGGTTCACCCCTCCACTTT CASSQDRGSPLHF
17 TRBJ1-2 NA TRBV27 TRBD1 TGTGCCAGCAGTCCACACCGGGACAGGGGCATCGTACATGGCTACACCTTC CASSPHRDRGIVHGYTF
13 TRBJ1-1 NA TRBV6-5 NA TGTGCCAGCAGTCCAAGACTCAACACTGAAGCTTTCTTT CASSPRLNTEAFF
13 TRBJ2-1 NA TRBV11-2 NA TGTGCCAGCAGCTTAGGCGGGTACAATGAGCAGTTCTTC CASSLGGYNEQFF
14 TRBJ2-3 NA TRBV11-3 TRBD1 TGTGCCAGCAGCTTAGGGGGACAGCCAGATACGCAGTATTTT CASSLGGQPDTQYF
14 TRBJ1-3 few TRBV7-9 NA TGTGCCAGCAGCTTAGAGATGGTGGGGAACACCATATATTTT CASSLEMVGNTIYF
16 TRBJ2-3 NA TRBV30 TRBD1 TGTGCCTGGAGTGTACCGACAGGGGGCATGGGCGGGAGGATATATTTT CAWSVPTGGMGGRIYF
14 TRBJ2-5 NA TRBV6-1 NA TGTGCCAGCAGTGAAGTGCCGGGCCAAGAGACCCAGTACTTC CASSEVPGQETQYF
13 TRBJ2-1 NA TRBV27 NA TGTGCCAGCAGTCCCTACACGGACAATGAGCAGTTCTTC CASSPYTDNEQFF
12 TRBJ2-3 NA TRBV2 NA TGTGCCAGCAGTCCAGGCACAGATACGCAGTATTTT CASSPGTDTQYF
11 TRBJ1-3 NA TRBV20-1 NA TGCAGTGCTAGGGGGAGGAACACCATATATTTT CSARGRNTIYF
16 TRBJ2-1 NA TRBV9 NA TGTGCCAGCAGCGTAGATCGGAGGGGCTCCTACAATGAGCAGTTCTTC CASSVDRRGSYNEQFF
12 TRBJ2-1 NA TRBV6-5 NA TGTGCCAGCAGTTCACCTAGCAATGAGCAGTTCTTC CASSSPSNEQFF
18 TRBJ1-5 NA TRBV5-4 TRBD1 TGTGCCAGCAGCGCCGGTCCCGGGACAGGGGGCGGGAATCAGCCCCAGCATTTT CASSAGPGTGGGNQPQHF
13 TRBJ1-6 NA TRBV19 NA TGTGCCACCTCCCCGATAGTCTCCTCACCCCTCCACTTT CATSPIVSSPLHF
14 TRBJ2-1 NA TRBV19 NA TGTGCCAGTAGGAAACTCGGAGGGTACAATGAGCAGTTCTTC CASRKLGGYNEQFF
16 TRBJ2-1 once TRBV13 NA TGTGCCAGCAGCCCCCACAGGGCGATTCAAATTAATGAGCAGTTCTTC CASSPHRAIQINEQFF
14 TRBJ1-2 NA TRBV5-1 TRBD1 TGCGCCAGCAGCGGGACAGTTTCGAACTATGGCTACACCTTC CASSGTVSNYGYTF
13 TRBJ1-2 NA TRBV5-4 TRBD1 TGTGCCAGCAGCCCGGACAGGGTGACAGGCTACACCTTC CASSPDRVTGYTF
13 TRBJ1-1 NA TRBV11-3 NA TGTGCCAGCAGCTTCACAGGTAACACTGAAGCTTTCTTT CASSFTGNTEAFF
14 TRBJ2-3 NA TRBV19 NA TGTGCCAGTAGTATACGGGTTCTCACAGATACGCAGTATTTT CASSIRVLTDTQYF
14 TRBJ2-1 few TRBV7-9 NA TGTGCCAGCAGCTTGCGGTTAACCTACAATGAGCAGTTCTTC CASSLRLTYNEQFF